Below, 15 T cell receptor beta chains from the same sample are listed, as sequenced in a study of shared clonotypes between healthy human individuals. Measured with immunoSEQ multiplex PCR; TCRdb has only the in-frame clones, and not every one. This table holds under 2.5 million clones, 85% to 95% found once. Source material: naive CD4+ T cells from PBMCs. Subset meaning: CD45RA+ positively selected. The receptors here all came from a young man in good health. Some clones in this sample may be carry-over from other donors' samples.

CDR3 protein: CASSLPDRDEQYF. CDR3 in DNA: TGTGCCAGCAGTTTACCGGACAGGGACGAGCAGTACTTC. The V gene is TRBV28, the J gene TRBJ2-7; the match to TRBD1 covers 8 bases. Germline V CDR1 and CDR2: MDHEN, SYDVKM. The CDR3 runs to 13 residues. V was pared by 2 bases and J by 5 bases, with 2 bases of the junction left unmatched. The complete variable domain, with remaining parts taken from reference TRBV28 and TRBJ2-7, reads DVKVTQSSRYLVKRTGEKVFLECVQDMDHENMFWYRQDPGLGLRLIYFSYDVKMKEKGDIPEGYSVSREKKERFSLILESASTNQTSMYLCASSLPDRDEQYFGPGTRLTVT.

The rearrangement links TRBV9 to TRBJ2-1; 10 nucleotides match TRBD2. Germline CDR1 SGDLS, CDR2 YYNGEE. Losses at the gene ends were 0 bases for V and 5 bases for J; bases not matched to a gene: 8. This CDR3 region has 17 residues. DNA of the CDR3: TGTGCCAGCAGCGTAGCTTTTGGTAGCGGGAGGAACAATGAGCAGTTCTTC. It codes for CASSVAFGSGRNNEQFF.

The chain employs TRBV6-5 and TRBJ2-2, with D possibly matching TRBD1 (5 bases). Germline V lookup: CDR1 MNHEY, CDR2 SVGAGI. V was clipped by 0 bases and J by 4 bases, with 12 bases between them. The CDR3 loop spans 16 amino acids. The DNA for the CDR3 is TGTGCCAGCAGTTACTCGAAGGGGCCGGGCACCGGGGAGCTGTTTTTT. Its translation is CASSYSKGPGTGELFF.

V usage is TRBV7-3 and J usage is TRBJ2-5; weak D call: TRBD1 (5 bases). V was clipped by 3 bases and J by 2 bases, with 10 bases between them. This CDR3 comprises 14 residues. The germline CDR1 and CDR2 sequences are SGHTA and FQGTGA. CDR3 sequence: CASSFGRGQETQYF. DNA of the CDR3: TGTGCCAGCAGCTTTGGTAGGGGTCAAGAGACCCAGTACTTC.

The V call is TRBV11-2, the J call TRBJ2-7; the match to TRBD2 covers 7 bases. V gave up 1 base and J gave up 4 bases; unmatched junction bases: 7. Germline CDR1 reads SGHAT; CDR2 reads FQNNGV. The CDR3 is 15 residues long. The CDR3 DNA reads as TGTGCCAGCAGCTTAGCTAGCGGAGCTTCTTACGAGCAGTACTTC. It codes for CASSLASGASYEQYF.

The genes are TRBV7-2 and TRBJ1-5, with 7 bases that match TRBD1. The ends lost 7 bases at V and 1 base at J; junction bases unmatched: 10. Germline-derived CDR1 and CDR2 are SGHTA and FQGNSA. There are 16 residues in the CDR3. The CDR3 sequence is CASTFGPGGSNQPQHF. The DNA for the CDR3 is TGTGCCAGCACCTTCGGCCCAGGGGGAAGCAATCAGCCCCAGCATTTT.

As to this clone: The same CDR3 can be traced to other DNA sequences in this sample. V usage is TRBV5-4 and J usage is TRBJ2-1; 9 nucleotides align to TRBD2. This CDR3 is 15 amino acids long. Unmatched junction bases numbered 5, after V lost 4 bases and J lost 3 bases. Germline CDR1 is SGHNT and CDR2 is YYREEE (reference sequence). CDR3 region: CASSPTSGGYNEQFF. CDR3 sequence (DNA): TGTGCCAGCAGCCCGACTAGCGGCGGCTACAATGAGCAGTTCTTC.

The chain joins TRBV7-2 to TRBJ1-1, with D uncertain. Trimming cost V 2 bases and J 5 bases, with 15 bases left between them. This CDR3 contains 15 residues. CDR1 is SGHTA, CDR2 FQGNSA, per germline. The CDR3 is CASSLYEGSGTEAFF. In DNA form, the CDR3 reads TGTGCCAGCAGCTTATATGAGGGCTCGGGAACTGAAGCTTTCTTT.

This clone came up once. J is TRBJ2-7 and V is TRBV4-3; TRBD1 is a possible D gene (6 bases). Deletions cut 0 bases from V and 3 bases from J, with 24 bases between. The CDR3 length is 19 residues. Germline loops: CDR1 LGHNA, CDR2 YSLEER. The CDR3 sequence: CASSQEETHRDLWVYEQYF. CDR3 nucleotides: TGCGCCAGCAGCCAAGAGGAGACCCACAGGGACCTCTGGGTCTACGAGCAGTACTTC.

The V and J genes are TRBV28 and TRBJ2-1; 7 bases line up with TRBD1. V shed 3 bases and J 5 bases; nucleotides not matched to a gene: 10. CDR1 is MDHEN and CDR2 is SYDVKM in the germline V gene. The CDR3 has 16 amino acids. CDR3 in amino acids: CASSLPTGTADNEQFF. CDR3 bases: TGTGCCAGCAGTTTGCCAACCGGGACAGCTGACAATGAGCAGTTCTTC.

In nucleotides, the CDR3 is TGTGCCAGCAGCCCCGGGACAGGGGGCGAAAAACTGTTTTTT. As protein: CASSPGTGGEKLFF. The chain has TRBV7-2 and TRBJ1-4, with 12 positions matching TRBD1. CDR3 length: 14 amino acids. V lost 5 bases to trimming and J lost 8 bases; unmatched junction nucleotides: 3. The germline gives CDR1 SGHTA, CDR2 FQGNSA.

The CDR3 DNA is TGCGCCAGCAGCCCTCAGACAGGCTACGAGCAGTACTTC. The encoded protein is CASSPQTGYEQYF. The chain links TRBV5-1 to TRBJ2-7; perhaps TRBD1 as D (6 bases). Germline V CDR1 and CDR2: SGHRS, YFSETQ. This CDR3 has 13 residues. Trimming left V 4 bases short and J 3 bases short, with 11 bases between.

The rearrangement uses TRBV5-1 and TRBJ2-3; D is ambiguous. V was cut by 2 bases and J by 0 bases, with 13 bases left in between. Germline lookup yields CDR1 SGHRS and CDR2 YFSETQ. The CDR3 is 16 residues long. The chain's CDR3 is CASSLGQSSSTDTQYF. The CDR3 coding sequence is TGCGCCAGCAGCTTAGGGCAGAGCTCTAGCACAGATACGCAGTATTTT.

The V and J genes are TRBV12-5 and TRBJ2-7, with D unresolved. Germline CDR1 LGHNT, CDR2 FRNRAP. The CDR3 sequence is 12 residues long. Between the trimmed V and J ends, which lost 1 base and 7 bases, there was a span of 8 bases. CDR3 in DNA: TGTGCTAGTGGTTTGGGGTTGAAAGAGCAGTACTTC. Protein sequence: CASGLGLKEQYF. Filled out from reference TRBV12-5 and TRBJ2-7, the complete variable domain reads DARVTQTPRHKVTEMGQEVTMRCQPILGHNTVFWYRQTMMQGLELLAYFRNRAPLDDSGMPKDRFSAEMPDATLATLKIQPSEPRDSAVYFCASGLGLKEQYFGPGTRLTVT.

The chain is built from TRBV19 and TRBJ1-5, with TRBD1 matching 7 bases. Germline values: CDR1 LNHDA, CDR2 SQIVND (reference sequence). Trimming at V came to 5 bases and at J to 5 bases, leaving 6 bases not matched to a gene. This CDR3 is built from 14 residues. Here the CDR3 reads CASSDRDSYQPQHF. For the CDR3, the DNA is TGTGCCAGTAGTGACAGGGATTCCTATCAGCCCCAGCATTTT.